The 23 T cell receptor beta chains below were found in one sample sequenced in a study of blood T cell repertoires in COVID-19. Clones were read by immunoSEQ multiplex PCR, and TCRdb kept only the in-frame ones, dropping some. Among 200,000 to 250,000 clones listed, 90% to 95% were seen once. Sequencing was performed on PBMCs or T cells enriched from blood (not recorded which). Source of these receptors: a woman in her late teens or twenties who had recovered from COVID-19.

V and J are TRBV7-2 and TRBJ1-2; D is undetermined. The germline CDR1 and CDR2 sequences are SGHTA and FQGNSA. The CDR3 is made up of 15 amino acids. The V end lost 2 bases, the J end lost 0 bases, and 10 bases lay between the germline ends. CDR3 coding DNA: TGTGCCAGCAGCTTATCACGCGGAGCTAACTATGGCTACACCTTC. Its protein is CASSLSRGANYGYTF.

The chain uses TRBV27 and TRBJ2-3; the match to TRBD2 covers 10 bases. This CDR3 is 20 amino acids long. V was pared by 1 base and J by 3 bases, with 16 bases of the junction left unmatched. Germline-derived CDR1 and CDR2 are MNHEY and SMNVEV (reference sequence). Here the CDR3 reads CASSLLGLAGAKRPTDTQYF. CDR3 bases: TGTGCCAGCAGTTTATTGGGGCTAGCGGGGGCAAAACGACCAACAGATACGCAGTATTTT.

V usage is TRBV6-5 and J usage is TRBJ2-2; 9 bases align to TRBD1. The CDR3 covers 14 residues. CDR1 and CDR2 (germline): MNHEY, SVGAGI. Unmatched junction bases numbered 3, after V lost 5 bases and J lost 5 bases. The DNA for the CDR3 is TGTGCCAGCAGTACAGGGGGCCGAACCGGGGAGCTGTTTTTT. This encodes CASSTGGRTGELFF.

The chain links TRBV3-1 (or the pseudogene TRBV3-2) to TRBJ2-3, with 8 bases that match TRBD1. The CDR3 runs to 14 residues. The junction had 6 bases not matched to a gene; V was cut back by 7 bases and J by 3 bases. Per germline, CDR1 LGHDT and CDR2 YNNKEL (reference sequence). The CDR3 sequence is CASTRTGRTDTQYF. CDR3 nucleotide sequence: TGTGCCAGCACCCGGACAGGGAGGACAGATACGCAGTATTTT.

The genes are TRBV7-2 and TRBJ1-1, with no clear D. This CDR3 is built from 13 residues. V dropped 0 bases and J dropped 10 bases, with 12 bases sitting between them. The germline CDR1 and CDR2 sequences are SGHTA and FQGNSA. The CDR3 region has the DNA TGTGCCAGCAGCTTAGCGGTGGCAGGAAGAGCTTTCTTT. It is translated as CASSLAVAGRAFF.

V gene TRBV19 combines with J gene TRBJ2-4; 13 bases match TRBD2. CDR3 length: 18 amino acids. The ends lost 5 bases at V and 6 bases at J; junction bases unmatched: 13. The germline V gene has CDR1 LNHDA and CDR2 SQIVND (reference sequence). The chain's CDR3 is CASSPGVLRTSGRNIQYF. CDR3 DNA: TGTGCCAGTAGTCCCGGGGTCCTTAGGACTAGCGGGAGAAACATTCAGTACTTC.

The chain is built from TRBV5-5 and TRBJ2-7; D is uncertain. CDR1 is SGHKS and CDR2 is YYEKEE in the germline V gene (reference sequence). V lost 4 bases and J lost 3, with 20 bases in between. This CDR3 region has 16 residues. The CDR3 DNA reads TGTGCCAGCAGCCTGCGGCTCCGATATGGAAGCTACGAGCAGTACTTC. This encodes CASSLRLRYGSYEQYF.

The V gene is TRBV19, the J gene TRBJ1-6; D is ambiguous. Germline lookup yields CDR1 LNHDA and CDR2 SQIVND (reference sequence). The CDR3 is 13 amino acids. The ends were cut back, 5 bases at V and 6 bases at J, with 8 bases in the middle. CDR3 DNA: TGTGCCAGTAGTCTTTCGGTTAATTCACCCCTCCACTTT. Protein: CASSLSVNSPLHF.

The CDR3 loop is CASSPSWTGETAEAFF. CDR3 nucleotides: TGTGCCAGCAGCCCCTCTTGGACAGGGGAGACGGCTGAAGCTTTCTTT. The rearrangement uses TRBV3-1 (or the pseudogene TRBV3-2) and TRBJ1-1; 9 bases line up with TRBD1. The trim removed 4 bases at V and 6 bases at J, leaving 12 bases unmatched. The CDR3 totals 16 residues. Per germline, CDR1 LGHDT and CDR2 YNNKEL (reference sequence).

The table lists this clone with a count of one. The chain joins TRBV2 to TRBJ1-1; tentatively, D is TRBD1 (5 bases). Per the germline V gene, CDR1 is SNHLY and CDR2 is FYNNEI. V lost 7 bases and J lost 10, with 13 bases in between. The CDR3 length is 11 residues. CDR3 in DNA: TGTGCCAGCACCGGGGGGGTAGGAGCTTTCTTT. Protein sequence: CASTGGVGAFF.

The chain uses TRBV19 and TRBJ1-2; TRBD1 is a possible D gene (5 bases). CDR3 length: 14 residues. Per the germline V gene, CDR1 is LNHDA and CDR2 is SQIVND (reference sequence). The germline V and J ends were trimmed by 6 bases and 4 bases, with 15 bases remaining between them. CDR3 residues: CASSLAGQSYGYTF. In DNA, the CDR3 is TGTGCCAGTAGCCTCGCGGGGCAGAGCTATGGCTACACCTTC.

The genes are TRBV12-3 or TRBV12-4 and TRBJ2-1, with no clear D. Trimming removed 5 bases from V and 7 bases from J, with 9 bases in between. The CDR3 spans 12 residues. CDR3 bases: TGTGCCAGCAGTCTCTTTGTAAATGAGCAGTTCTTC. It encodes CASSLFVNEQFF.

The CDR3 protein is CATSDFFYGYTF. The CDR3 DNA follows: TGTGCCACCAGTGATTTCTTCTATGGCTACACCTTC. The rearrangement uses TRBV24-1 and TRBJ1-2; D not certain. The CDR3 has 12 residues. Trimming shortened V by 1 base and J by 4 bases, and 3 bases separated the two germline ends. The germline V gene encodes CDR1 KGHDR and CDR2 SFDVKD.

This sequence joins TRBV10-2 and TRBJ1-4; D gene ambiguous. This CDR3 has 12 amino acids. The germline gives CDR1 WSHSY, CDR2 SAAADI. The ends were cut back, 4 bases at V and 8 bases at J, with 8 bases in the middle. This chain's CDR3 is CASSALREKLFF. DNA of the CDR3: TGCGCCAGCAGTGCCCTCAGGGAAAAACTGTTTTTT.

This clone occurred once. The chain links TRBV19 to TRBJ2-7, with D possibly matching TRBD2 (5 bases). The CDR3 is 13 residues long. Germline CDR1 is LNHDA and CDR2 is SQIVND (reference sequence). V was cut by 3 bases and J by 6 bases, with 12 bases left in between. This CDR3 is CASSISGSSEQYF. DNA for the CDR3: TGTGCCAGTAGTATTTCTGGGAGTAGCGAGCAGTACTTC.

The genes are TRBV19 and TRBJ2-7, with unresolved D. The CDR3 has 13 amino acids. Germline values: CDR1 LNHDA, CDR2 SQIVND (reference sequence). Trimming took 3 bases from V and 1 from J, leaving 7 bases between them. The CDR3 region is CASSMARSYEQYF. Here the CDR3 DNA reads TGTGCCAGTAGTATGGCTAGATCCTACGAGCAGTACTTC.

The chain is built from TRBV3-1 (or the pseudogene TRBV3-2) and TRBJ2-5; no definite D call. The CDR3 has 12 residues. With 0 bases removed from V and 5 bases from J, the gap between germline ends came to 4 bases. Germline V gives CDR1 LGHDT, CDR2 YNNKEL (reference sequence). The chain's CDR3 is CASSQEEETQYF. CDR3 coding DNA: TGTGCCAGCAGCCAAGAAGAGGAGACCCAGTACTTC.

The chain is built from TRBV27 and TRBJ1-5, with D tentatively TRBD1 (5 bases). Trimming cost V 2 bases and J 2 bases, with 10 bases left between them. Looked up from germline, CDR1 is MNHEY and CDR2 is SMNVEV (reference sequence). The CDR3 length is 15 residues. The CDR3 region is CASSLTLGGNQPQHF. The DNA of the CDR3 is TGTGCCAGCAGTTTAACTCTAGGGGGCAATCAGCCCCAGCATTTT.

The chain carries TRBV2 and TRBJ2-2; 7 bases match TRBD2. Germline loops: CDR1 SNHLY, CDR2 FYNNEI. The V and J ends lost 6 bases and 6 bases, in that order; junction bases with no gene match: 4. This CDR3 contains 13 residues. CDR3 DNA: TGTGCCAGCAGGTCCGCGGGGGCCGGGGAGCTGTTTTTT. Its translation: CASRSAGAGELFF.

The rearrangement uses TRBV27 and TRBJ1-2; D not certain. The V and J ends lost 0 bases and 3 bases respectively, with 8 bases between them. CDR3 size: 14 residues. Germline values: CDR1 MNHEY, CDR2 SMNVEV (reference sequence). Here the CDR3 DNA reads TGTGCCAGCAGTTTATCTTCGACATACTATGGCTACACCTTC. This encodes CASSLSSTYYGYTF.

The rearrangement links TRBV10-3 to TRBJ1-1; weak D call: TRBD1 (6 bases). The CDR3 spans 14 residues. V shed 4 bases and J shed 1 base, with 10 bases lying between them. Germline CDR1 reads ENHRY; CDR2 reads SYGVKD. CDR3 DNA sequence: TGTGCCATCAGTGTAACAGGGACGAACACTGAAGCTTTCTTT. Translating gives CAISVTGTNTEAFF.

This clone was picked up many times. The J gene is TRBJ2-6, the V gene TRBV4-3, with a weak D call TRBD1 (5 bases). The CDR3 runs 17 residues. From germline, CDR1 is LGHNA and CDR2 YSLEER. The ends were cut back, 2 bases at V and 3 bases at J, with 14 bases in the middle. The CDR3 region has the DNA TGCGCCAGCAGCCAAATTGGGGCAGGAGATGGGGCCAACGTCCTGACTTTC. Its translation is CASSQIGAGDGANVLTF.

This chain joins TRBV5-8 and TRBJ2-1; no clear D. Trimming pared 0 bases from V and 1 base from J, leaving 8 bases between. The CDR3 spans 15 residues. CDR1 is SGHTS and CDR2 is YDEGEE in the germline V gene. The DNA for the CDR3 is TGTGCCAGCAGCTTGGTGGAGTTGTCCTACAATGAGCAGTTCTTC. Its protein product is CASSLVELSYNEQFF.